This T cell receptor (beta chain) was recovered during a study of T cells in Graves' hyperthyroidism and ophthalmopathy. It was RNA transcripts that yielded the amplified TCR beta CDR3 regions. The TCR CDR3 first-round RT-PCR relied on the HTBI primer set. One entry per CDR3 protein results from TCRdb running MiXCR on the multiplex PCR reads. The sample shows about 610,000 distinct CDR3 sequences, roughly 14% of them seen only once. This clonotype was detected ten times or more. Its specificity is unknown. Looked up from germline, CDR1 is SGDLS and CDR2 is YYNGEE. There are 14 residues in the CDR3. Trimming took off 2 bases at V and 2 bases at J, with 11 bases between the two ends. Study-wide findings and caveats: Most thyroid clonotypes with frequency above 0.001 were detected in blood.

The chain uses TRBV9 and TRBJ2-7, with D hard to call. This clonotype originated in a woman aged 40 to 50 with Graves' ophthalmopathy. The sequenced sample was blood. The DNA of the CDR3 is TGTGCCAGCAGCGTGGAGCCAGAGGCCTACGAGCAGTACTTC. Translating gives CASSVEPEAYEQYF.